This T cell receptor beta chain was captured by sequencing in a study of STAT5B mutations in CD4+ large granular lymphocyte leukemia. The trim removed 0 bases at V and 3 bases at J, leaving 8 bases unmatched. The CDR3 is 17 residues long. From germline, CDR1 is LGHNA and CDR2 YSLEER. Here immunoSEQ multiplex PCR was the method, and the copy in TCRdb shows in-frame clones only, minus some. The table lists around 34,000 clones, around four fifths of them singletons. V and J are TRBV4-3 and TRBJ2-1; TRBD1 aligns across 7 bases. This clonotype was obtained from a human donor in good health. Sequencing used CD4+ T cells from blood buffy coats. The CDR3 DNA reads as TGCGCCAGCAGCCAAGATTTCCGGGACAGTGGCTACAATGAGCAGTTCTTC. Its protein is CASSQDFRDSGYNEQFF.